Each of the 18 T cell receptor beta chains below was sequenced from the same sample in a study of cytomegalovirus exposure and HLA in healthy donors. PCR employed 60 Vbeta and 13 Jbeta primers. Libraries were prepared by immunoSEQ multiplex PCR; TCRdb keeps only in-frame clonotypes and omits some of them. The sample records about 96,000 clones, approximately 75% being singletons. The material sequenced was PBMCs. All receptors come from a woman in her 70s in good health and CMV-seropositive.

This clone was counted between two and nine times. At the DNA level, this CDR3 is encoded by other sequences in the same sample as well. The chain recombines TRBV18 with TRBJ1-6; D remains unclear. The CDR3 is 14 residues long. V lost 3 bases, J lost 5 bases, and 8 bases lay in between. In germline, CDR1 is KGHSH, CDR2 LQKENI. Here the CDR3 DNA reads TGTGCCAGCTCACCCTCGGGGAATAATTCACCCCTCCACTTT. Amino acid sequence: CASSPSGNNSPLHF.

This chain uses TRBV4-3 with TRBJ2-2, with 10 bases matching TRBD1. Germline V gene sequence: CDR1 LGHNA, CDR2 YSLEER. CDR3 length: 15 residues. J was trimmed by 5 bases and V by 4 bases; bases with no gene match: 4. The CDR3 DNA follows: TGCGCCAGCAGCCCACCGGGACAGGGGACCGGGGAGCTGTTTTTT. Residues: CASSPPGQGTGELFF.

This clone was recorded once. The rearrangement uses TRBV7-9 and TRBJ2-7; 7 bases fit TRBD1. The V gene end was trimmed by 5 bases and the J gene end by 3 bases; junction bases not matched to a gene: 4. Germline CDR1 reads SEHNR; CDR2 reads FQNEAQ (reference sequence). CDR3 length: 13 residues. CDR3 residues: CASSPGQLYEQYF. The CDR3 region has the DNA TGTGCCAGCAGCCCGGGACAGCTCTACGAGCAGTACTTC.

This clone turned up a few times. The junction departs from the called germline gene at one end, perhaps through a read error. The chain uses TRBV7-9 and TRBJ2-7; 8 bases map to TRBD1. The germline gives CDR1 SEHNR, CDR2 FQNEAQ (reference sequence). The CDR3 is 15 amino acids. The CDR3 nucleotides read TGTTCCAGCAGCCCGGGACAGGAGCTTCGTTACGAGCAGTACTTC. The encoded protein is CSSSPGQELRYEQYF.

The rearrangement links TRBV6-1 to TRBJ1-2, with D tentatively TRBD1 (5 bases). The germline V gene encodes CDR1 MNHNS and CDR2 SASEGT. This CDR3 comprises 12 residues. The V gene lost 5 bases and the J gene lost 5 bases, with 9 bases spanning the gap. The CDR3 protein is CASSLGDYGYTF. As DNA, the CDR3 is TGTGCCAGCAGTTTAGGGGATTATGGCTACACCTTC.

V and J are TRBV28 and TRBJ2-7; a weak D match, TRBD1 (6 bases). Per the germline V gene, CDR1 is MDHEN and CDR2 is SYDVKM. Trimming cost V 7 bases and J 6 bases, with 19 bases left between them. This CDR3 has 14 residues. Written as DNA, the CDR3 is TGTGCCAGCAATCATCGACAGGCAGTTTCCGAGCAGTACTTC. Its protein is CASNHRQAVSEQYF.

V is TRBV29-1 and J is TRBJ2-5; possible D gene TRBD1, 6 bases. The DNA end is more similar to TRBJ2-7, so the J call may be wrong. Germline V gene lookup returns CDR1 SQVTM and CDR2 ANQGSEA. CDR3 length: 12 amino acids. CDR3 amino acids: CSGLGQSYEQYF. As DNA, the CDR3 is TGCAGCGGCCTAGGACAGTCCTACGAGCAGTACTTC.

This sequence joins TRBV7-2 and TRBJ2-7; no reliable D call. Germline assignment: CDR1 SGHTA and CDR2 FQGNSA. The CDR3 is made up of 13 amino acids. With 4 bases removed from V and 4 bases from J, the gap between germline ends came to 11 bases. The CDR3 DNA reads as TGTGCCAGCAGCTCCCCCACTTTTTACGAGCAGTACTTC. This codes for CASSSPTFYEQYF.

The chain carries TRBV28 and TRBJ1-1; the D gene is possibly TRBD1 (5 bases). With 3 bases removed from V and 4 bases from J, the gap between germline ends came to 18 bases. The CDR3 is 16 residues long. Germline CDR1 is MDHEN and CDR2 is SYDVKM. The CDR3: CASSLVQGILSTEAFF. The CDR3 DNA sequence: TGTGCCAGCAGTTTGGTCCAGGGAATACTGAGCACTGAAGCTTTCTTT.

The chain joins TRBV6-4 to TRBJ1-1; D is ambiguous. Trimming pared 4 bases from V and 3 bases from J, leaving 15 bases between. Germline-derived CDR1 and CDR2 are MRHNA and SNTAGT. This CDR3 contains 15 residues. This CDR3 is CASSASALGDTEAFF. The CDR3 DNA reads as TGTGCCAGCAGTGCCTCCGCTCTCGGGGACACTGAAGCTTTCTTT.

The chain is built from TRBV20-1 and TRBJ2-7; 7 bases fit TRBD2. The CDR3 covers 11 residues. V lost 7 bases, J lost 2 bases, and 2 bases stayed unmatched. Germline CDR1 is DFQATT and CDR2 is SNEGSKA (reference sequence). The CDR3 region has the DNA TGCAGTGTAAGCGGGACCTACGAGCAGTACTTC. It translates to CSVSGTYEQYF.

The CDR3 reads CASRGTGNNSPLHF. The CDR3, as DNA: TGTGCCAGCAGGGGGACAGGCAATAATTCACCCCTCCACTTT. The J gene is TRBJ1-6, the V gene TRBV2; 8 positions match TRBD1. Germline V gives CDR1 SNHLY, CDR2 FYNNEI. The CDR3 has 14 amino acids. The ends lost 6 bases at V and 5 bases at J; junction bases unmatched: 3.

This clone was detected a few times. The rearrangement joins TRBV6-6 to TRBJ2-7; 11 bases match TRBD1. The germline V gene has CDR1 MNHNY and CDR2 SVGAGI (reference sequence). CDR3 length equals 15 residues. With 8 bases clipped from V and 1 base from J, the junction kept 7 bases outside the gene matches. CDR3 sequence reads: CASRVGTGGSYEQYF. The CDR3 nucleotides read TGTGCCAGCCGAGTGGGGACAGGGGGGTCCTACGAGCAGTACTTC.

CDR3 residues: CASSLYAPRSGNTIYF. CDR3 in DNA: TGTGCCAGCAGCTTATACGCGCCCCGCTCTGGAAACACCATATATTTT. The chain links TRBV11-2 to TRBJ1-3; D is ambiguous. Trimming left V 2 bases short and J 0 bases short, with 11 bases between. From germline, CDR1 is SGHAT and CDR2 FQNNGV. This CDR3 is 16 amino acids long.

This clone was recorded a few times. J is TRBJ2-7 and V is TRBV28; TRBD1 matches at 8 bases. The V segment lost 7 bases and the J segment 5 bases; nucleotides outside the gene matches: 7. This CDR3 has 13 residues. Germline V lookup: CDR1 MDHEN, CDR2 SYDVKM. The CDR3 DNA reads as TGTGCCAGCAAAGGACAGGGATCTAACGAGCAGTACTTC. Translation: CASKGQGSNEQYF.

The table lists this clone with a count of one. The V gene is TRBV2, the J gene TRBJ1-5; D might be TRBD1 (5 bases). Germline CDR1 SNHLY, CDR2 FYNNEI. This CDR3 spans 13 amino acids. Trimming took off 3 bases at V and 3 bases at J, with 6 bases between the two ends. The CDR3 nucleotides read TGTGCCAGCAGTGACAGGGTCAATCAGCCCCAGCATTTT. This translates into CASSDRVNQPQHF.

The rearrangement links TRBV7-9 to TRBJ1-1, with a tentative D call TRBD1 (5 bases). Deletions cut 5 bases from V and 5 bases from J, with 18 bases between. The length of the CDR3 is 15 residues. The germline V gene encodes CDR1 SEHNR and CDR2 FQNEAQ (reference sequence). CDR3 sequence (DNA): TGTGCCAGCAGCCCGTCCAGGGTGGGTGGGACTGAAGCTTTCTTT. This gives the protein CASSPSRVGGTEAFF.

The rearrangement joins TRBV7-9 to TRBJ2-7; 9 bases match TRBD2. Germline assignment: CDR1 SEHNR and CDR2 FQNEAQ (reference sequence). CDR3 length: 14 amino acids. The V segment lost 6 bases and the J segment 3 bases; nucleotides outside the gene matches: 6. The CDR3 here is CASSPGTSSYEQYF. As DNA, the CDR3 is TGTGCCAGCAGTCCCGGGACTAGCAGCTACGAGCAGTACTTC.